The 15 T cell receptor beta chains below all came from one sample that was sequenced in a study of blood T cells in healthy people across ages. Primers used in a second PCR of roughly 6 to 11 cycles were a sample-barcoded 5' primer and a J-beta primer mix. TCRdb reprocessed the 5' RACE reads with MiXCR, giving one entry per CDR3 protein. This table has roughly 2 million distinct CDR3 sequences, about 50% appearing once. The specimen sequenced was blood. The receptors here all came from a middle-aged woman in good health.

This clonotype was detected a few times. CDR3 in DNA: TGCGCCAGCAGCTTGGCCTCTGAAACAGGGAGCCTTACCGGGGAGCTGTTTTTT. Its protein is CASSLASETGSLTGELFF. The chain has TRBV5-1 and TRBJ2-2; possible D gene TRBD1, 6 bases. The germline V gene has CDR1 SGHRS and CDR2 YFSETQ. The CDR3 spans 18 residues. V lost 0 bases to trimming and J lost 5 bases, with 20 bases between them.

V and J are TRBV7-2 and TRBJ1-2; 7 bases align to TRBD1. The CDR3 is 14 amino acids. The V and J ends lost 5 bases and 7 bases, in that order; junction bases with no gene match: 10. The germline V gene has CDR1 SGHTA and CDR2 FQGNSA. As DNA, the CDR3 is TGTGCCAGCAGCCCACAGGGGCAAAGGGGTGGCTACACCTTC. Residues: CASSPQGQRGGYTF.

The chain is built from TRBV7-2 and TRBJ2-1; the D gene could be TRBD1 or TRBD2 (5 bases each). The CDR3 covers 14 residues. Trimming stripped 3 bases from V and 7 bases from J, with 13 bases between. CDR1 SGHTA and CDR2 FQGNSA come from the germline V gene. The CDR3 loop reads CASSFYGAMNEQFF. In DNA form, the CDR3 reads TGTGCCAGCAGCTTTTACGGGGCTATGAATGAGCAGTTCTTC.

The chain combines TRBV4-1 with TRBJ1-2; TRBD1 matches at 7 bases. Trimming at V came to 0 bases and at J to 3 bases, leaving 4 bases not matched to a gene. The CDR3 is made up of 15 amino acids. Germline V gene sequence: CDR1 MGHRA, CDR2 YSYEKL. CDR3 bases: TGCGCCAGCAGCCAAGAGGGACAGTCGTACTATGGCTACACCTTC. Protein product: CASSQEGQSYYGYTF.

This chain connects TRBV10-3 to TRBJ2-7, with D possibly TRBD2 on 5 matching bases. Trimming removed 4 bases from V and 0 bases from J, with 10 bases in between. CDR1 is ENHRY, CDR2 SYGVKD, per germline. This CDR3 is 14 amino acids long. Written as DNA, the CDR3 is TGTGCCATCAGTGGGACCCGGGACTCCTACGAGCAGTACTTC. Translated: CAISGTRDSYEQYF.

The V call is TRBV7-8, the J call TRBJ1-5; a weak D match, TRBD1 (5 bases). This CDR3 is 12 amino acids long. CDR1 and CDR2 (germline): SGHVS, FQNEAQ. V dropped 8 bases and J dropped 5 bases, with 10 bases sitting between them. CDR3 sequence: CASGGADQPQHF. Here the CDR3 DNA reads TGTGCCAGCGGAGGGGCGGATCAGCCCCAGCATTTT.

The rearrangement joins TRBV25-1 to TRBJ1-2; no clear D. The CDR3 is 13 amino acids. The V gene lost 2 bases and the J gene lost 4 bases, with 8 bases spanning the gap. Germline values: CDR1 MGHDK, CDR2 SYGVNS. CDR3 loop: CASSELESYGYTF. Here the CDR3 DNA reads TGTGCCAGCAGTGAACTCGAGAGCTATGGCTACACCTTC.

This clonotype has a handful of counts. V and J are TRBV11-3 and TRBJ2-1; tentative D call: TRBD2 (5 bases). V was cut by 0 bases and J by 5 bases, with 8 bases left in between. This CDR3 region has 14 residues. The germline CDR1 and CDR2 sequences are SGHNT and YENEEA. CDR3 nucleotide sequence: TGTGCCAGCAGCTTAGACACTAGAAACAATGAGCAGTTCTTC. Its translation is CASSLDTRNNEQFF.

This clonotype showed up just a few times. V usage is TRBV18 and J usage is TRBJ2-7; D gene uncertain. This CDR3 region has 13 residues. The V and J ends lost 3 bases and 3 bases respectively, with 9 bases between them. In germline, CDR1 is KGHSH, CDR2 LQKENI. For the CDR3, the DNA is TGTGCCAGCTCACCTGTAAGGGACTACGAGCAGTACTTC. This translates into CASSPVRDYEQYF.

The CDR3 nucleotides are TGTGCCAGCAGCGCAGCGGGGGGATACTACGAGCAGTACTTC. Translating gives CASSAAGGYYEQYF. The V gene is TRBV9, the J gene TRBJ2-7, with 9 bases lining up with TRBD2. This CDR3 has 14 residues. From germline, CDR1 is SGDLS and CDR2 YYNGEE. The trim removed 3 bases at V and 3 bases at J, leaving 4 bases unmatched.

This clonotype has a single count. J is TRBJ2-5 and V is TRBV13, with D possibly matching TRBD2 (6 bases). Germline V CDR1 and CDR2: PRHDT, FYEKMQ (reference sequence). This CDR3 is 15 amino acids long. Trimming shortened V by 4 bases and J by 5 bases, and 17 bases separated the two germline ends. The CDR3 DNA reads as TGTGCCAGCAGCTCGATGGAGGGTGAAGCGGAGACCCAGTACTTC. Translating gives CASSSMEGEAETQYF.

The chain uses TRBV29-1 and TRBJ1-1; D unresolved. This CDR3 is built from 15 residues. V lost 4 bases, J lost 4 bases, and 19 bases lay in between. Germline CDR1 is SQVTM and CDR2 is ANQGSEA. This chain's CDR3 is CSVVVLGKEITEAFF. For the CDR3, the DNA is TGCAGCGTTGTAGTTTTGGGGAAAGAGATCACTGAAGCTTTCTTT.

This clonotype was observed a handful of times. The chain recombines TRBV15 with TRBJ2-5; TRBD2 aligns across 13 bases. Per the germline V gene, CDR1 is LNHNV and CDR2 is YYDKDF (reference sequence). V lost 3 bases to trimming and J lost 1 base; unmatched junction nucleotides: 5. CDR3 length equals 17 residues. The CDR3 DNA follows: TGTGCCACCAGCAGCGAGACTAGCGGGGGGACCCAAGAGACCCAGTACTTC. Its protein is CATSSETSGGTQETQYF.

Points on this clonotype: At one end, the junction sequence differs from germline, possibly due to a read error. The rearrangement joins TRBV29-1 to TRBJ2-3, with D unresolved. The CDR3 consists of 14 residues. The germline CDR1 and CDR2 sequences are SQVTM and ANQGSEA. The CDR3 protein is CSVQQSLSTDAQYF. The CDR3 region has the DNA TGCAGCGTTCAACAGAGTTTAAGCACAGATGCGCAGTATTTT.

This clonotype was recorded many times. This sequence joins TRBV6-2 or TRBV6-3 and TRBJ2-5; D remains unclear. Per germline, CDR1 MNHEY and CDR2 SVGEGT. The CDR3 contains 13 residues. V was trimmed by 3 bases and J by 2 bases, leaving 7 bases between them. The CDR3 coding sequence is TGTGCCAGCAGTTATGGCCCACAAGAGACCCAGTACTTC. This gives the protein CASSYGPQETQYF.